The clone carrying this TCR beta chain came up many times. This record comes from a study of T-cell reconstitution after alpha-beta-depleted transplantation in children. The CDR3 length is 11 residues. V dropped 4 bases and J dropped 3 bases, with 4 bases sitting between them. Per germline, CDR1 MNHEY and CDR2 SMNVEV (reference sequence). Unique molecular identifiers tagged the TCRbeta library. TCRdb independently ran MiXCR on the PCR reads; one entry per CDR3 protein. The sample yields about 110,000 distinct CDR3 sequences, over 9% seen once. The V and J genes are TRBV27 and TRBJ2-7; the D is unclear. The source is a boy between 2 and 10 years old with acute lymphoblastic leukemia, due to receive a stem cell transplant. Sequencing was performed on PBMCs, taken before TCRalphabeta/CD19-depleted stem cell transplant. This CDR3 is CASSSDYEQYF. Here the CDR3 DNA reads TGTGCCAGCAGTTCCGACTACGAGCAGTACTTC.